The 18 T cell receptor beta chains below were found in one sample sequenced in a study of T-cell reconstitution after alpha-beta-depleted transplantation in children (dated by TCRdb to 2015 to 2016). This specimen's treatment or condition label, interpreted: allogeneic hematopoietic cell transplantation with graft depleted of TCRalphabeta T cells and CD19 B cells. To prepare the library, PCR was applied. Sequencing instrument: Illumina HiSeq 2500. TCR libraries were prepared with molecular barcoding, using unique molecular identifiers to normalize TCRbeta repertoire quantification. TCRdb ran its own pipeline on the public reads, namely fastp trimming at Q25 and MiXCR clone calling, and kept in-frame beta chains. Entries that share a CDR3 protein sequence are merged under the most common genes and DNA. The sample records 330,000 or so distinct CDR3 sequences, roughly a tenth of which are singletons. Of the sample, less than 9% falls within the top ten clones.

Sequences were derived from PBMCs, sampled before TCRalphabeta/CD19-depleted stem cell transplant. These TCRs come from a boy less than two years old with acute myeloid leukemia, due to receive a stem cell transplant.

This clonotype was seen only a few times. The chain has TRBV16 and TRBJ2-4; the D is unclear. Trimming removed 4 bases at V and 4 bases at J, with 14 bases between. The CDR3 runs 15 residues. Germline V gives CDR1 KGHSY, CDR2 FQNENV. Written as DNA, the CDR3 is TGTGCCAGCAGCCCGGACGGCGCCGGGAAAAACATTCAGTACTTC. Its protein product is CASSPDGAGKNIQYF.

The J gene is TRBJ2-2, the V gene TRBV5-1, with a weak D call TRBD1 (6 bases). Germline CDR1 reads SGHRS; CDR2 reads YFSETQ. Trimming stripped 0 bases from V and 0 bases from J, with 15 bases between. The length of the CDR3 is 18 residues. The CDR3 loop is CASSLDPPGHANTGELFF. CDR3 in DNA: TGCGCCAGCAGCTTGGATCCCCCGGGACACGCGAACACCGGGGAGCTGTTTTTT. Full variable domain (rest looked up from reference TRBV5-1 and TRBJ2-2): KAGVTQTPRYLIKTRGQQVTLSCSPISGHRSVSWYQQTPGQGLQFLFEYFSETQRNKGNFPGRFSGRQFSNSRSEMNVSTLELGDSALYLCASSLDPPGHANTGELFFGEGSRLTVL.

This clonotype was counted between two and nine times. The chain links TRBV2 to TRBJ2-1, with D possibly matching TRBD2 (5 bases). This CDR3 spans 13 amino acids. CDR1 is SNHLY, CDR2 FYNNEI, per germline. V lost 6 bases and J 4 bases, leaving 10 bases between the germline ends. The CDR3 region is CASRADEYNEQFF. CDR3 in DNA: TGTGCCAGCAGAGCGGACGAATACAATGAGCAGTTCTTC.

The chain links TRBV11-3 to TRBJ2-7; 10 bases agree with TRBD2. Germline CDR1 SGHNT, CDR2 YENEEA. The ends lost 4 bases at V and 5 bases at J; junction bases unmatched: 8. CDR3 length: 15 residues. CDR3 DNA sequence: TGTGCCAGCAGCTCGTCTAGCGGGAGTCACCACGAGCAGTACTTC. Its translation is CASSSSSGSHHEQYF.

The chain combines TRBV5-1 with TRBJ2-7; 8 positions agree with TRBD2. V shed 5 bases and J 7 bases; nucleotides not matched to a gene: 11. CDR1 and CDR2 (germline): SGHRS, YFSETQ. The CDR3 has 14 amino acids. The CDR3 protein is CASSPGLGGLEQYF. DNA of the CDR3: TGCGCCAGCAGTCCGGGACTAGGGGGACTGGAGCAGTACTTC.

The chain recombines TRBV15 with TRBJ2-3; 8 nucleotides match TRBD2. The CDR3 is 20 amino acids. Trimming took 0 bases from V and 7 from J; bases not matched to a gene: 21. The germline CDR1 and CDR2 sequences are LNHNV and YYDKDF (reference sequence). The CDR3 DNA reads TGTGCCACCAGCAGAGATTCCCGGGGCAGCGGGAGAGGAGCCTTGTATACGCAGTATTTT. Translating it yields CATSRDSRGSGRGALYTQYF.

There are many counts of this clonotype. The CDR3 bases are TGTGCCAGCAGCCAAGGGACAGTCAGCAATCAGCCCCAGCATTTT. Its protein is CASSQGTVSNQPQHF. The chain carries TRBV3-1 and TRBJ1-5; TRBD1 is a possible D gene (6 bases). Deletions cut 1 base from V and 1 base from J, with 8 bases between. The CDR3 sequence is 15 residues long. Germline values: CDR1 LGHDT, CDR2 YNNKEL (reference sequence). Looking up the rest from reference TRBV3-1 and TRBJ1-5 gives the full variable domain: DTAVSQTPKYLVTQMGNDKSIKCEQNLGHDTMYWYKQDSKKFLKIMFSYNNKELIINETVPNRFSPKSPDKAHLNLHINSLELGDSAVYFCASSQGTVSNQPQHFGDGTRLSIL.

This clonotype was seen ten or more times. The chain recombines TRBV7-3 with TRBJ2-2; 15 bases fit TRBD2. The CDR3 has 18 amino acids. Trimming at V came to 5 bases and at J to 5 bases, leaving 9 bases not matched to a gene. Per the germline V gene, CDR1 is SGHTA and CDR2 is FQGTGA. The CDR3 bases are TGTGCCAGCAGCCCGCCGGGACTAGCGGGGGGTCGGACCGGGGAGCTGTTTTTT. Residues: CASSPPGLAGGRTGELFF.

This clonotype appeared many times. The V call is TRBV12-3 or TRBV12-4, the J call TRBJ1-1, with no clear D. Deletions cut 1 base from V and 3 bases from J, with 12 bases between. This CDR3 comprises 15 residues. The CDR3 sequence: CASSLGGIRYTEAFF. The CDR3 DNA reads TGTGCCAGCAGTTTAGGCGGGATCCGATACACTGAAGCTTTCTTT.

This clonotype was counted at least ten times. The chain links TRBV7-2 to TRBJ2-3; 13 positions match TRBD2. The CDR3 is 15 amino acids. Germline V gene lookup returns CDR1 SGHTA and CDR2 FQGNSA. J lost 6 bases, V lost 5 bases, and 5 bases had no gene match. CDR3 DNA sequence: TGTGCCAGCAGCGCGGGACTAGCGGGGTGGGATACGCAGTATTTT. Amino acids: CASSAGLAGWDTQYF.

In this sample, this clonotype turned up many times. This chain connects TRBV29-1 to TRBJ2-2; D may be TRBD1 or TRBD2 (5 bases each). The germline gives CDR1 SQVTM, CDR2 ANQGSEA. V was clipped by 7 bases and J by 7 bases, with 10 bases between them. The CDR3 spans 11 residues. The CDR3 loop is CSGDVNGELFF. Here the CDR3 DNA reads TGCAGCGGGGACGTAAACGGGGAGCTGTTTTTT.

This clonotype was recorded a few times. The chain has TRBV5-7 and TRBJ2-3; perhaps TRBD2 as D (5 bases). TRBV5-7 is flagged as an ORF with uncertain function. The CDR3 is 15 amino acids. Deletions cut 4 bases from V and 4 bases from J, with 16 bases between. CDR3 coding DNA: TGTGCCAGCAGCCTCGGCGCGCAGAGGGCAGATACGCAGTATTTT. Amino acids: CASSLGAQRADTQYF.

V and J are TRBV12-3 or TRBV12-4 and TRBJ2-7; D is possibly TRBD1 (5 bases). Trimming pared 5 bases from V and 3 bases from J, leaving 14 bases between. The CDR3 consists of 14 residues. The chain's CDR3 is CASSIRTPFYEQYF. In nucleotides, the CDR3 is TGTGCCAGCAGTATTCGGACACCCTTCTACGAGCAGTACTTC.

This clonotype was counted many times. The V call is TRBV3-1, the J call TRBJ2-5, with D possibly matching TRBD2 (5 bases). The germline V and J ends were trimmed by 3 bases and 0 bases, with 11 bases remaining between them. From germline, CDR1 is LGHDT and CDR2 YNNKEL (reference sequence). The length of the CDR3 is 15 residues. The CDR3 reads CASSHSEGYQETQYF. The CDR3, as DNA: TGTGCCAGCAGCCATTCCGAGGGATACCAAGAGACCCAGTACTTC.

This clonotype was recorded at least ten times. The chain combines TRBV28 with TRBJ2-3; 10 bases agree with TRBD2. Germline values: CDR1 MDHEN, CDR2 SYDVKM. The length of the CDR3 is 15 residues. V lost 8 bases to trimming and J lost 0 bases; unmatched junction nucleotides: 5. The CDR3 loop is CASATSGTSTDTQYF. For the CDR3, the DNA is TGTGCCAGCGCCACTAGCGGGACTAGCACAGATACGCAGTATTTT.

V is TRBV10-3 and J is TRBJ2-5, with D possibly TRBD2 on 5 matching bases. The CDR3 is 15 residues long. CDR1 is ENHRY, CDR2 SYGVKD, per germline. V lost 0 bases, J lost 2 bases, and 10 bases lay in between. CDR3 in amino acids: CAISESKRLQETQYF. In nucleotides, the CDR3 is TGTGCCATCAGTGAGTCGAAGCGGTTACAAGAGACCCAGTACTTC.

This chain joins TRBV7-6 and TRBJ1-1; D not certain. The CDR3 covers 14 residues. CDR1 and CDR2 (germline): SGHVS, FNYEAQ. V gave up 1 base and J gave up 2 bases, with 8 bases separating them. CDR3 sequence: CASSLEFGNTEAFF. CDR3 bases: TGTGCCAGCAGCTTAGAGTTCGGAAACACTGAAGCTTTCTTT.

This clonotype was seen many times. The CDR3 sequence: CASTLVRYEQYF. In nucleotides, the CDR3 is TGTGCCAGCACACTGGTTAGATACGAGCAGTACTTC. The chain carries TRBV27 and TRBJ2-7; D gene ambiguous. CDR3 length equals 12 residues. Germline-derived CDR1 and CDR2 are MNHEY and SMNVEV (reference sequence). The V end lost 7 bases, the J end lost 4 bases, and 11 bases lay between the germline ends.